This TCR beta chain appears in the sequencing data of a study of T-cell memory formation after mild COVID-19. MiXCR was run by TCRdb on the 5' RACE reads, yielding one entry per CDR3 protein. The table lists a few hundred thousand distinct CDR3 sequences, about 16% of them singletons, with 20% to 25% in the top ten. Germline V lookup: CDR1 MNHEY, CDR2 SVGAGI. V was cut by 4 bases and J by 2 bases, with 21 bases left in between. The CDR3 totals 18 residues. This clonotype was detected only a few times. The clonotype comes from a man in his late teens or twenties who had mild COVID-19 (a few samples of this study predate the infection). Cell type and time point are not known. The sequencing sample was made of PBMCs or a T cell subset sorted from them (not recorded which). This chain joins TRBV6-5 and TRBJ1-3; possibly TRBD1 for D (5 bases). DNA of the CDR3: TGTGCCAGCAGTTTTACCTCGGGGGGTTCTGTCGCTGGAAACACCATATATTTT. Translating gives CASSFTSGGSVAGNTIYF.